One and the same sample provided the 2 T cell receptor beta chains below, sequenced in a study of identical twins. TCRdb reprocessed the 5' RACE reads via MiXCR and lists one record per CDR3 protein. The sample holds hundreds of thousands of distinct CDR3 sequences, 5.5% to 6.5% seen once. Sequences were obtained from naive T cells sorted from blood. Receptors originate from a man aged 18-30 years in good health.

This clonotype was seen at least ten times. CDR3 in amino acids: CASSYHTWTSGSNEQFF. The CDR3 coding sequence is TGCGCCAGCAGCTACCACACTTGGACTAGCGGGAGCAATGAGCAGTTCTTC. The chain has TRBV5-1 and TRBJ2-1, with TRBD2 matching 13 bases. The CDR3 has 17 residues. The V gene end was trimmed by 3 bases and the J gene end by 6 bases; junction bases not matched to a gene: 9. Germline CDR1 reads SGHRS; CDR2 reads YFSETQ.

This clonotype was seen ten or more times. The genes are TRBV6-5 and TRBJ2-2, with 9 bases matching TRBD1. Germline V gene lookup returns CDR1 MNHEY and CDR2 SVGAGI. The CDR3 is 15 residues long. The V gene end was trimmed by 2 bases and the J gene end by 7 bases; junction bases not matched to a gene: 5. This CDR3 reads CASSYRGQGGGELFF. Here the CDR3 DNA reads TGTGCCAGCAGTTACAGGGGACAGGGTGGCGGGGAGCTGTTTTTT.